The 13 T cell receptor beta chains below were found in one sample sequenced in a study of T cells in Graves' hyperthyroidism and ophthalmopathy. TCR beta CDR3 regions were amplified from RNA transcripts. First-round RT-PCR with HTBI primers amplified the TCR CDR3 region. MiXCR, applied by TCRdb to the multiplex PCR reads, yields one record per CDR3 protein. The data contain 550,000 to 600,000 distinct CDR3 sequences, over 15% of them singletons. Sequenced material: blood. The receptors come from a woman under 30 with Graves' hyperthyroidism.

This clonotype has just a few counts. The chain is built from TRBV6-1 and TRBJ2-7; 7 bases match TRBD1. V dropped 5 bases and J dropped 1; count of bases not matched to a gene: 14. In germline, CDR1 is MNHNS, CDR2 SASEGT. The CDR3 is 17 amino acids. The CDR3: CASSRDSKSLLSYEQYF. DNA for the CDR3: TGTGCCAGCAGTCGGGACAGTAAATCTCTCCTATCCTACGAGCAGTACTTC.

This clonotype appeared many times. The V gene is TRBV27, the J gene TRBJ2-1, with 7 nucleotides matching TRBD1. CDR3 length equals 13 residues. The germline CDR1 and CDR2 sequences are MNHEY and SMNVEV (reference sequence). With 5 bases clipped from V and 6 bases from J, the junction kept 4 bases outside the gene matches. The CDR3, as DNA: TGTGCCAGCAGTACCGGACAGGCCAATGAGCAGTTCTTC. It translates to CASSTGQANEQFF.

Many counts were recorded for this clonotype. The gene calls are TRBV2 and TRBJ2-5; TRBD2 agrees at 11 bases. CDR3 length: 14 residues. Germline CDR1 reads SNHLY; CDR2 reads FYNNEI. Trimming at V came to 4 bases and at J to 5 bases, leaving 3 bases not matched to a gene. The CDR3 nucleotides are TGTGCCAGCAGTGTTACTAGCGGGAGCGAGACCCAGTACTTC. This encodes CASSVTSGSETQYF.

In its sample, this clonotype was seen a few times. The rearrangement uses TRBV2 and TRBJ1-2; possible D gene TRBD1, 5 bases. The germline gives CDR1 SNHLY, CDR2 FYNNEI. V was cut by 8 bases and J by 1 base, with 14 bases left in between. The CDR3 loop spans 14 amino acids. CDR3 in DNA: TGTGCCAGCTCGGGGGGTCCAGTTAACTATGGCTACACCTTC. This sequence encodes CASSGGPVNYGYTF.

The chain is built from TRBV5-1 and TRBJ1-1; possibly TRBD1 for D (6 bases). Germline values: CDR1 SGHRS, CDR2 YFSETQ. Trimming shortened V by 0 bases and J by 4 bases, and 19 bases separated the two germline ends. This CDR3 region has 17 residues. CDR3 in amino acids: CASSLAFGGRGITEAFF. The CDR3 region has the DNA TGCGCCAGCAGCTTGGCCTTTGGAGGTAGGGGGATCACTGAAGCTTTCTTT.

Ten or more counts support this clonotype. The rearrangement uses TRBV12-3 or TRBV12-4 and TRBJ2-3, with D maybe TRBD2 (6 bases). Between the trimmed V and J ends, which lost 6 bases and 2 bases, there was a span of 24 bases. The CDR3 loop spans 18 amino acids. CDR3 DNA: TGTGCCAGCAGCCCTTTGGGACGGAGGCAGCGGGTCACAGATACGCAGTATTTT. Residues: CASSPLGRRQRVTDTQYF.

This clonotype was observed many times. This rearrangement joins TRBV7-2 to TRBJ2-1; TRBD2 matches at 13 bases. The length of the CDR3 is 16 residues. Germline CDR1 SGHTA, CDR2 FQGNSA. Trimming removed 5 bases from V and 9 bases from J; junction bases left unmatched: 10. The CDR3 loop reads CASSPRLAGGFVEQFF. In nucleotides, the CDR3 is TGTGCCAGCAGCCCAAGACTAGCGGGAGGATTCGTTGAGCAGTTCTTC.

This clonotype was counted at least ten times. CDR3 region: CASNLNGANTGELFF. CDR3 DNA: TGTGCCAGCAACCTGAACGGGGCGAACACCGGGGAGCTGTTTTTT. This chain joins TRBV7-9 and TRBJ2-2; tentative D call: TRBD2 (5 bases). The V gene's germline CDR1 is SEHNR and CDR2 FQNEAQ (reference sequence). The germline V and J ends were trimmed by 7 bases and 0 bases, with 12 bases remaining between them. The CDR3 length is 15 residues.

The chain links TRBV20-1 to TRBJ2-7; no firm D call. V was pared by 2 bases and J by 3 bases, with 11 bases between. In germline, CDR1 is DFQATT, CDR2 SNEGSKA (reference sequence). There are 13 residues in the CDR3. CDR3 coding DNA: TGCAGTGCTAGATTCGGGCTAGACTACGAGCAGTACTTC. Its translation is CSARFGLDYEQYF.

In this sample, this clonotype turned up many times. The chain carries TRBV6-1 and TRBJ2-5; tentative D call: TRBD1 (6 bases). V shed 6 bases and J shed 1 base, with 12 bases lying between them. CDR3 length: 14 amino acids. Germline CDR1 and CDR2: MNHNS and SASEGT. The DNA for the CDR3 is TGTGCCAGCAGCCAATGGACAGTCCAAGAGACCCAGTACTTC. It yields the protein CASSQWTVQETQYF.

The chain uses TRBV6-1 and TRBJ2-1, with D possibly being TRBD2 (6 bases). The V gene's germline CDR1 is MNHNS and CDR2 SASEGT. This CDR3 is built from 14 residues. V was trimmed by 6 bases and J by 4 bases, leaving 13 bases between them. CDR3: CASRVGGLYNEQFF. The DNA of the CDR3 is TGTGCCAGCAGGGTGGGGGGTCTTTACAATGAGCAGTTCTTC.

This clonotype has at least ten counts. V usage is TRBV24-1 and J usage is TRBJ2-3; D gene ambiguous. This CDR3 comprises 14 residues. Germline-derived CDR1 and CDR2 are KGHDR and SFDVKD. Between the trimmed V and J ends, which lost 5 bases and 4 bases, there was a span of 12 bases. The CDR3 is CATSVGQGPDTQYF. CDR3 coding DNA: TGTGCCACCAGTGTAGGTCAAGGGCCAGATACGCAGTATTTT.

This clonotype appeared many times. The rearrangement joins TRBV5-6 to TRBJ2-3; 7 positions match TRBD2. V dropped 0 bases and J dropped 0; count of bases not matched to a gene: 1. Germline CDR1 is SGHDT and CDR2 is YYEEEE. The CDR3 is 15 amino acids. The CDR3 sequence: CASSLVGLSTDTQYF. The CDR3, as DNA: TGTGCCAGCAGCTTGGTGGGACTAAGCACAGATACGCAGTATTTT.